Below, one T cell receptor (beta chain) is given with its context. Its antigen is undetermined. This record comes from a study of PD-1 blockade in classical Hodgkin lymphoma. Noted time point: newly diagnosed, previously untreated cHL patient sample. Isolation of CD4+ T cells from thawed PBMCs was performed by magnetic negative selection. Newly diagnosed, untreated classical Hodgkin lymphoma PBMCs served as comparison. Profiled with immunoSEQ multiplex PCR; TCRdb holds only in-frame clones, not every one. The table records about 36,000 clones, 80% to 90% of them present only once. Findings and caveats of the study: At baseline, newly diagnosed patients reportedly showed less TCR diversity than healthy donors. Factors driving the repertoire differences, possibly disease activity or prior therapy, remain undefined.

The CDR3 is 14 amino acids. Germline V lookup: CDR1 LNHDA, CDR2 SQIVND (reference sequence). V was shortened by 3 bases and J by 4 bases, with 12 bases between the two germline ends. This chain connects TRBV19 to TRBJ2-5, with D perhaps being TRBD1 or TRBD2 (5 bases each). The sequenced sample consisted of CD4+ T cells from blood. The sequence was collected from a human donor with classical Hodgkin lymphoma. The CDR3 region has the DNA TGTGCCAGTAGTATGCGAGGGGACGGAGAGACCCAGTACTTC. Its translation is CASSMRGDGETQYF.